This note documents a single TCR beta chain sequence. This entry belongs to a study of CD8 T cells in Susac syndrome. The CDR3 consists of 16 residues. Trimming shortened V by 8 bases and J by 3 bases, and 21 bases separated the two germline ends. The germline V gene has CDR1 SNHLY and CDR2 FYNNEI. The RNA input was roughly 0.45 to 1 ug, and it was reverse transcribed with random hexamers. TCRdb re-derived calls from the immunoSEQ multiplex PCR reads in MiXCR, one entry per CDR3 protein. The table lists under 200,000 distinct CDR3 sequences, around 96% of them singletons. V and J are TRBV2 and TRBJ2-3; D is possibly TRBD1 or TRBD2 (5 bases each). Sequenced material: CD4+ T cells from PBMCs. The clonotype was recovered from a human donor with Susac syndrome. The CDR3 coding sequence is TGTGCCAGCGGTGGAGAGGGACCGAGGGTTACAGATACGCAGTATTTT. It yields the protein CASGGEGPRVTDTQYF.